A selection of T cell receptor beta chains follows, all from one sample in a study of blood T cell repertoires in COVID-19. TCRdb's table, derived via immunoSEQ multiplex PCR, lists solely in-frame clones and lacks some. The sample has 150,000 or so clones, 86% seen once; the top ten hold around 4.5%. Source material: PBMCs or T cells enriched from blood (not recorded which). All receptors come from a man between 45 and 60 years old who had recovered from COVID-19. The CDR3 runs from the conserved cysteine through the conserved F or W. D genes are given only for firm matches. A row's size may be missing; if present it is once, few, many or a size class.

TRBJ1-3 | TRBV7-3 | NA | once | CASSFGYSGNTIYF | TGTGCCAGCAGCTTCGGGTACTCTGGAAACACCATATATTTT
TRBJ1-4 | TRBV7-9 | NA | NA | CASSLVGGYNEKLFF | TGTGCCAGCAGCTTAGTAGGGGGATATAATGAAAAACTGTTTTTT
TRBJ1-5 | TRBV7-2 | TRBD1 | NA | CASRPGGATQPQHF | TGTGCCAGCAGGCCAGGGGGAGCGACTCAGCCCCAGCATTTT
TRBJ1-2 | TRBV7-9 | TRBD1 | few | CASSLGTGGLNYGYTF | TGTGCCAGCAGCTTAGGCACAGGGGGACTTAACTATGGCTACACCTTC
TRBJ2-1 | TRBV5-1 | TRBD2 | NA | CASSLAGTSGVNEQFF | TGCGCCAGCAGCTTGGCCGGGACTAGCGGGGTCAATGAGCAGTTCTTC
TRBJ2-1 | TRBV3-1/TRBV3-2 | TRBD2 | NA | CASSRLAGGPWNEQFF | TGTGCCAGCAGCCGACTAGCGGGGGGGCCGTGGAATGAGCAGTTCTTC
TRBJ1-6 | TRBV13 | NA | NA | CASSFHSPGYNSPLHF | TGTGCCAGCAGCTTCCACTCGCCAGGCTATAATTCACCCCTCCACTTT
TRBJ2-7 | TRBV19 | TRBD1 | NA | CASRGTGGPYEQYF | TGTGCCAGTAGAGGGACAGGGGGCCCCTACGAGCAGTACTTC
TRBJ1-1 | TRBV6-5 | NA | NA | CASSRGPFSGTEAFF | TGTGCCAGCAGTCGAGGACCCTTTTCGGGGACTGAAGCTTTCTTT
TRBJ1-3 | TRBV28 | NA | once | CASSLTAGNTIYF | TGTGCCAGCAGTTTAACAGCAGGAAACACCATATATTTT
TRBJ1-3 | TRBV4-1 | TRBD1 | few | CASSQELGTESSGNTIYF | TGCGCCAGCAGCCAAGAATTAGGGACAGAGAGCTCTGGAAACACCATATATTTT
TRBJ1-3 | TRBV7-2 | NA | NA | CASSLIGLNSGNTIYF | TGTGCCAGCAGCTTGATCGGACTGAACTCTGGAAACACCATATATTTT
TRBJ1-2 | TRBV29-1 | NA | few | CSVVLVGGNYGYTF | TGCAGCGTTGTGTTGGTGGGGGGAAACTATGGCTACACCTTC
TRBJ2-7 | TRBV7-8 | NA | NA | CASSLIPGISYEQYF | TGTGCCAGCAGCTTAATACCAGGGATCTCCTACGAGCAGTACTTC
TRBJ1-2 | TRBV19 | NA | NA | CASSSTGQPFYGYTF | TGTGCCAGTAGTAGCACAGGTCAACCATTTTATGGCTACACCTTC
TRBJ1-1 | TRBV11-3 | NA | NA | CASSLGGGRANTEAFF | TGTGCCAGCAGCTTAGGCGGGGGCAGGGCTAACACTGAAGCTTTCTTT
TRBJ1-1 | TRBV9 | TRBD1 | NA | CASTAGGENTEAFF | TGTGCCAGCACCGCAGGGGGCGAGAACACTGAAGCTTTCTTT
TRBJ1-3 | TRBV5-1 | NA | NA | CASSAAGDGNTIYF | TGCGCCAGCAGCGCCGCAGGGGATGGAAACACCATATATTTT
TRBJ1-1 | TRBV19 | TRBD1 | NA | CASSTQRGQNTEAFF | TGTGCCAGTAGTACGCAAAGGGGGCAGAACACTGAAGCTTTCTTT
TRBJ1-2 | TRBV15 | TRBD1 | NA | CATSRDQNQGAKGYTF | TGTGCCACCAGCAGAGACCAGAATCAGGGGGCAAAGGGCTACACCTTC
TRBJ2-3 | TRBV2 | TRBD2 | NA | CASQLAGVADTQYF | TGTGCCAGCCAACTAGCGGGAGTGGCAGATACGCAGTATTTT
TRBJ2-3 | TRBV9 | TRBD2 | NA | CASSVPRGLATDTQYF | TGTGCCAGCAGCGTACCGAGGGGACTAGCCACAGATACGCAGTATTTT
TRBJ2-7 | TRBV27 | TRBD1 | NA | CASSPWDRGYEQYF | TGTGCCAGCAGTCCCTGGGACAGGGGCTACGAGCAGTACTTC
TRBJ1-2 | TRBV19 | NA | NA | CASTPSGPRAAYGYTF | TGTGCCAGTACCCCCTCGGGTCCCCGAGCAGCCTATGGCTACACCTTC
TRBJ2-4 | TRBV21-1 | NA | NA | CASSKRGALLNIQYF | TGTGCCAGCAGCAAACGGGGGGCGCTCCTCAACATTCAGTACTTC
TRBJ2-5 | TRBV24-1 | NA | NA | CATSDTRGDVGTQYF | TGTGCCACCAGTGACACGCGGGGCGATGTGGGGACCCAGTACTTC
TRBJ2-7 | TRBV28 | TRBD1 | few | CATLRGTGGPSEYF | TGTGCCACACTGAGAGGGACAGGGGGCCCTTCGGAGTACTTC
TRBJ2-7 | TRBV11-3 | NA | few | CASSRSDSYEQYF | TGTGCCAGCAGCAGATCGGACAGCTACGAGCAGTACTTC
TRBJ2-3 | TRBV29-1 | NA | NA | CSVELYPSSTDTQYF | TGCAGCGTTGAATTGTATCCTTCTAGCACAGATACGCAGTATTTT
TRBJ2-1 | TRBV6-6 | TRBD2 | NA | CASSSPNSGRNPRSSYNEQFF | TGTGCCAGCAGCTCACCCAATAGCGGGAGGAACCCTAGGAGCTCCTACAATGAGCAGTTCTTC
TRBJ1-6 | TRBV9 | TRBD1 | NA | CASSVAGQGAYNSPLHF | TGTGCCAGCAGCGTAGCTGGGCAGGGGGCTTATAATTCACCCCTCCACTTT